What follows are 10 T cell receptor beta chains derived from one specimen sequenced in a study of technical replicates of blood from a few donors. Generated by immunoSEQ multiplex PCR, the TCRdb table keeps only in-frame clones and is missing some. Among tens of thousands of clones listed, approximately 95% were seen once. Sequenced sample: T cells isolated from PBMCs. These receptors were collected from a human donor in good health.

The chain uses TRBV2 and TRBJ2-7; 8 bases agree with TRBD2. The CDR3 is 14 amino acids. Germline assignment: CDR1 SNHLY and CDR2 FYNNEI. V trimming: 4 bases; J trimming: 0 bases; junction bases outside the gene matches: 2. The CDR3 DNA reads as TGTGCCAGCAGTGTGCGGGGGGCCTCCTACGAGCAGTACTTC. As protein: CASSVRGASYEQYF. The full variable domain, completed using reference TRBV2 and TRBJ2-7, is EPEVTQTPSHQVTQMGQEVILRCVPISNHLYFYWYRQILGQKVEFLVSFYNNEISEKSEIFDDQFSVERPDGSNFTLKIRSTKLEDSAMYFCASSVRGASYEQYFGPGTRLTVT.

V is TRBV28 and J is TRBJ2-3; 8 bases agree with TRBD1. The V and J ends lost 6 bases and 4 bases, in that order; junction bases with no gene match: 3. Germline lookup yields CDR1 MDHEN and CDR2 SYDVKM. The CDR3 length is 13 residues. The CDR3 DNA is TGTGCCAGCAGGGGACAGGTTCCAGATACGCAGTATTTT. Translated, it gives CASRGQVPDTQYF.

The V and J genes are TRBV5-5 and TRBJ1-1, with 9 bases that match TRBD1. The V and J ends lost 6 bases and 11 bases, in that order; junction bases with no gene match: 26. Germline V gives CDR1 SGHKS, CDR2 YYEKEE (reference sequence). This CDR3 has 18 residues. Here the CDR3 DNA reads TGTGCCAGCAACGCATTTCTACAAGGACAGGGGCCGGGGGCGCAGGCTTTCTTT. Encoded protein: CASNAFLQGQGPGAQAFF.

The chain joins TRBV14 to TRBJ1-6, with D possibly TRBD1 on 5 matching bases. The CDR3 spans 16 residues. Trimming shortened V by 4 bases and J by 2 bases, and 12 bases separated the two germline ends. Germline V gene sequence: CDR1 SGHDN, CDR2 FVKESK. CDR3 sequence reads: CASSLLGEAYNSPLHF. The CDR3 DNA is TGTGCCAGCAGCCTTTTGGGGGAGGCCTATAATTCACCCCTCCACTTT. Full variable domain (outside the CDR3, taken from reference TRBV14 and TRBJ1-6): EAGVTQFPSHSVIEKGQTVTLRCDPISGHDNLYWYRRVMGKEIKFLLHFVKESKQDESGMPNNRFLAERTGGTYSTLKVQPAELEDSGVYFCASSLLGEAYNSPLHFGNGTRLTVT.

The CDR3 loop is CASSPRGGRSYEQYF. CDR3 sequence (DNA): TGCGCCAGCAGCCCACGGGGAGGACGTTCCTACGAGCAGTACTTC. The chain has TRBV4-1 and TRBJ2-7; the D gene is possibly TRBD2 (6 bases). Looked up from germline, CDR1 is MGHRA and CDR2 is YSYEKL. The germline V and J ends were trimmed by 4 bases and 1 base, with 14 bases remaining between them. This CDR3 has 15 residues.

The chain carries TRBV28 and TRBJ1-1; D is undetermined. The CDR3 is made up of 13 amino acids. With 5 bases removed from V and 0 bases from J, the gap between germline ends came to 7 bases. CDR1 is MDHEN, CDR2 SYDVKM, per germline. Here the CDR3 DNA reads TGTGCCAGCAGTGAGCGAATGAACACTGAAGCTTTCTTT. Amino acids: CASSERMNTEAFF.

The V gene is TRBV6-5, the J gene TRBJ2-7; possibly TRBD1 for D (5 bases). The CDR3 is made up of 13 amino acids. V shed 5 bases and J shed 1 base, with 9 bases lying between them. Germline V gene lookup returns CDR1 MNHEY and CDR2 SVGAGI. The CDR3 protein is CASSARDSYEQYF. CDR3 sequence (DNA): TGTGCCAGCAGTGCCAGGGATTCCTACGAGCAGTACTTC.

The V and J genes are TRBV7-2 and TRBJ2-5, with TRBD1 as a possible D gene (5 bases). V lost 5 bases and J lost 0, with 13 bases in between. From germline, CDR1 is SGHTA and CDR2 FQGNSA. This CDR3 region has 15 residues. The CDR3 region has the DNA TGTGCCAGCAGCCTAATGACAGCGTACCAAGAGACCCAGTACTTC. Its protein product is CASSLMTAYQETQYF. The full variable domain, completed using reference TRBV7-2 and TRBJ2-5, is GAGVSQSPSNKVTEKGKDVELRCDPISGHTALYWYRQSLGQGLEFLIYFQGNSAPDKSGLPSDRFSAERTGGSVSTLTIQRTQQEDSAVYLCASSLMTAYQETQYFGPGTRLLVL.

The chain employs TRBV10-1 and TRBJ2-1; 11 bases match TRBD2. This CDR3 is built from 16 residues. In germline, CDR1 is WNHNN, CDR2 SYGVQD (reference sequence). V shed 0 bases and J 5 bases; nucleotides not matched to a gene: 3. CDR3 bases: TGCGCCAGCAGTGAGTCCACTAGCGGGGGAAACAATGAGCAGTTCTTC. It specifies CASSESTSGGNNEQFF.

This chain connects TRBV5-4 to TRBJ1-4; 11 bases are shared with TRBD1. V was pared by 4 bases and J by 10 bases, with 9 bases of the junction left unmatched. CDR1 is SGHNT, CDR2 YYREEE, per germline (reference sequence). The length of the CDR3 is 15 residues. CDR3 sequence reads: CASSPGGQGAGKLFF. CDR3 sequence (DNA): TGTGCCAGCAGCCCGGGCGGACAGGGGGCGGGAAAACTGTTTTTT.